The present TCR beta chain was sequenced within a study of cytomegalovirus exposure and HLA in healthy donors. In germline, CDR1 is SGHRS, CDR2 YFSETQ. V was pared by 0 bases and J by 3 bases, with 2 bases of the junction left unmatched. CDR3 length: 15 amino acids. PCR involved 60 Vbeta and 13 Jbeta primers. Assay used: immunoSEQ multiplex PCR; TCRdb lists only in-frame clones, some missing. The sample has about 130,000 clones; about 74% are singletons. General study results and limits: Certain sequence variants were highly shared and formed a cluster, and this cluster was likely a sequencing artifact. Associated with cytomegalovirus, according to the listing, were 164 TCR beta chains.

In this sample, this clone turned up a few times. The antigen is unknown. The receptor's source is a man aged 40-49 years in good health and CMV-seropositive. The chain uses TRBV5-1 and TRBJ2-7, with 11 bases identical to TRBD1. The source material was PBMCs. The DNA for the CDR3 is TGCGCCAGCAGCTTGGGGGGGACAGGGGGCTACGAGCAGTACTTC. Translation: CASSLGGTGGYEQYF.